These 5 T cell receptor beta chains were sequenced from one sample in a study of T cells in Graves' hyperthyroidism and ophthalmopathy. RNA transcripts were the template for amplifying TCR beta CDR3 regions. HTBI primers drove first-round RT-PCR of the TCR CDR3. A single record per CDR3 protein comes from TCRdb applying MiXCR to the multiplex PCR reads. Among fewer than 350,000 distinct CDR3 sequences, 15% to 20% were seen once, and the ten largest hold 15%. Sequencing was done on a sample of blood. The receptors come from a woman between 40 and 50 years old with Graves' ophthalmopathy.

V gene TRBV6-1 combines with J gene TRBJ1-2, with 7 bases lining up with TRBD1. The germline V gene encodes CDR1 MNHNS and CDR2 SASEGT. The CDR3 loop spans 14 amino acids. The trim removed 3 bases at V and 2 bases at J, leaving 3 bases unmatched. CDR3: CASSDPTGNYGYTF. The DNA of the CDR3 is TGTGCCAGCAGTGACCCGACAGGGAACTATGGCTACACCTTC.

The table lists this clonotype with many counts. This rearrangement joins TRBV2 to TRBJ1-1; TRBD1 aligns across 7 bases. CDR1 and CDR2 (germline): SNHLY, FYNNEI. CDR3 size: 14 residues. V was pared by 6 bases and J by 1 base, with 5 bases of the junction left unmatched. The CDR3 loop reads CASRSTGKNTEAFF. As DNA, the CDR3 is TGTGCCAGCAGATCGACAGGGAAGAACACTGAAGCTTTCTTT.

This clonotype was counted many times. The genes are TRBV12-3 or TRBV12-4 and TRBJ1-5; D not certain. Trimming cost V 3 bases and J 4 bases, with 7 bases left between them. The CDR3 is 13 residues long. This CDR3 reads CASSLMANQPQHF. CDR3 bases: TGTGCCAGCAGTTTGATGGCGAATCAGCCCCAGCATTTT.

This clonotype was seen ten or more times. This chain joins TRBV7-8 and TRBJ2-5; D possibly corresponds to TRBD2 (6 bases). The ends were cut back, 4 bases at V and 4 bases at J, with 19 bases in the middle. From germline, CDR1 is SGHVS and CDR2 FQNEAQ. The CDR3 has 16 residues. The CDR3 loop reads CASSSWGVGLTETQYF. The CDR3 DNA reads as TGTGCCAGCAGCTCTTGGGGGGTGGGGTTGACAGAGACCCAGTACTTC.

This clonotype has a count of ten or more. One junction end disagrees with the germline gene, perhaps due to a read error. V usage is TRBV7-2 and J usage is TRBJ2-3; D gene unclear. The CDR3 consists of 14 residues. Per germline, CDR1 SGHTA and CDR2 FQGNSA. The CDR3 region is CAGSLGDEADTQYF. DNA of the CDR3: TGTGCCGGCAGCTTAGGAGACGAAGCAGATACGCAGTATTTT. Complete variable domain (other parts from reference TRBV7-2 and TRBJ2-3): GAGVSQSPSNKVTEKGKDVELRCDPISGHTALYWYRQSLGQGLEFLIYFQGNSAPDKSGLPSDRFSAERTGGSVSTLTIQRTQQEDSAVYLCAGSLGDEADTQYFGPGTRLTVL.